Listed here are 8 T cell receptor beta chains from one sample, sequenced in a study of blood T cell repertoires in COVID-19. The repertoire was sequenced with immunoSEQ multiplex PCR; TCRdb's copy has only in-frame clones and lacks some. The data contain approximately 180,000 clones, approximately 80% of them singletons. The sequenced sample consisted of PBMCs or T cells enriched from blood (not recorded which). Source of these receptors: a man aged 50 to 60 who had recovered from COVID-19.

The V and J genes are TRBV4-1 and TRBJ1-1; a weak D match, TRBD1 (5 bases). The germline CDR1 and CDR2 sequences are MGHRA and YSYEKL. This CDR3 is 12 amino acids long. The V end was cut by 7 bases, the J end by 1 base, with 7 bases between. CDR3 DNA sequence: TGCGCCAGCATCGGGGGGAACACTGAAGCTTTCTTT. Translated: CASIGGNTEAFF.

The chain combines TRBV19 with TRBJ2-2, with TRBD1 matching 11 bases. The germline CDR1 and CDR2 sequences are LNHDA and SQIVND (reference sequence). The CDR3 is made up of 16 amino acids. With V trimmed by 7 bases and J by 3 bases, 7 bases remained unmatched. The DNA of the CDR3 is TGTGCCAGTAATCACCGGGACAGGGGGTACACCGGGGAGCTGTTTTTT. Encoded protein: CASNHRDRGYTGELFF.

The chain is built from TRBV30 and TRBJ1-1; the D gene is possibly TRBD1 (6 bases). The CDR3 consists of 14 residues. Looked up from germline, CDR1 is GTSNPN and CDR2 is SVGIG (reference sequence). The V gene lost 5 bases and the J gene lost 6 bases, with 19 bases spanning the gap. The CDR3 protein is CAWGVLRKGAEAFF. The CDR3 nucleotides are TGTGCCTGGGGAGTACTACGCAAGGGGGCTGAAGCTTTCTTT.

The chain links TRBV30 to TRBJ1-6; possibly TRBD1 for D (6 bases). The CDR3 has 14 amino acids. CDR1 is GTSNPN and CDR2 is SVGIG in the germline V gene (reference sequence). V gave up 0 bases and J gave up 6 bases, with 9 bases separating them. CDR3 in DNA: TGTGCCTGGAGTGTACAGGGTGGTAATTCACCCCTCCACTTT. It encodes CAWSVQGGNSPLHF. Variable domain in full (rest from reference TRBV30 and TRBJ1-6): SQTIHQWPATLVQPVGSPLSLECTVEGTSNPNLYWYRQAAGRGLQLLFYSVGIGQISSEVPQNLSASRPQDRQFILSSKKLLLSDSGFYLCAWSVQGGNSPLHFGNGTRLTVT.

This sequence joins TRBV5-4 and TRBJ2-2; D is undetermined. The CDR3 is made up of 13 amino acids. V was shortened by 0 bases and J by 9 bases, with 9 bases between the two germline ends. Germline lookup yields CDR1 SGHNT and CDR2 YYREEE (reference sequence). The CDR3: CASSLDLGRELFF. CDR3 DNA: TGTGCCAGCAGCTTGGATTTGGGCCGGGAGCTGTTTTTT.

This clone was counted a few times. The chain carries TRBV30 and TRBJ2-7; tentatively, D is TRBD1 (6 bases). Germline assignment: CDR1 GTSNPN and CDR2 SVGIG (reference sequence). Trimming shortened V by 2 bases and J by 2 bases, and 10 bases separated the two germline ends. The CDR3 consists of 13 residues. The chain's CDR3 is CAWSRNRAYEQYF. The CDR3 DNA sequence: TGTGCCTGGAGTAGAAACAGGGCCTACGAGCAGTACTTC.

The chain combines TRBV7-9 with TRBJ1-2, with no clear D. This CDR3 has 12 residues. The V end lost 4 bases, the J end lost 5 bases, and 8 bases lay between the germline ends. The germline CDR1 and CDR2 sequences are SEHNR and FQNEAQ (reference sequence). CDR3 sequence: CASSSTVYGYTF. CDR3 in DNA: TGTGCCAGCAGCTCCACGGTGTATGGCTACACCTTC.

This rearrangement joins TRBV6-2 or TRBV6-3 to TRBJ1-1, with D unresolved. The germline V gene has CDR1 MNHEY and CDR2 SVGEGT. The CDR3 is made up of 12 amino acids. V lost 6 bases to trimming and J lost 4 bases, with 9 bases between them. The CDR3 loop is CASSSTFTEAFF. DNA of the CDR3: TGTGCCAGCAGCTCAACTTTCACTGAAGCTTTCTTT.